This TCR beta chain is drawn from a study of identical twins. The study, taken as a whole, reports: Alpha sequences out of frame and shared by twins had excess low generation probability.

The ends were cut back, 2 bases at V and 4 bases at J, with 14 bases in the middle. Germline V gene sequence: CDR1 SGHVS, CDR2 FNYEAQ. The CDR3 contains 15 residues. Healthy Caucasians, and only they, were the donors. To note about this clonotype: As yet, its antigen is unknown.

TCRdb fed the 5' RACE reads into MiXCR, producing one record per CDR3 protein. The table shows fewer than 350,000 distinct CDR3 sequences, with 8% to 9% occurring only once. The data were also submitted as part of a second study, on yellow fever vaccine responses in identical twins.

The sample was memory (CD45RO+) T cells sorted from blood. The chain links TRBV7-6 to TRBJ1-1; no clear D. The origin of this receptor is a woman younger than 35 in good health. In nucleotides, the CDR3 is TGTGCCAGCAGCTTACTAGGAGGGAGCAGCACTGAAGCTTTCTTT. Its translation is CASSLLGGSSTEAFF.